This T cell receptor (beta chain) was sequenced for a study of T cell responses to AZD1222 COVID-19 vaccine. Whole-study results and caveats: Close to half of spike-specific TCRs reportedly recognize unmutated variant regions.

Using immunoSEQ multiplex PCR, the repertoire was profiled, and TCRdb retains in-frame clones only, with some absent. The sample has about 93,000 clones, approximately 88% seen once. This CDR3 region has 15 residues. Germline-derived CDR1 and CDR2 are MDHEN and SYDVKM. Trimming took 2 bases from V and 6 from J; bases not matched to a gene: 10. About this clone itself: Its antigen remains unknown.

The rearrangement joins TRBV28 to TRBJ2-7; 7 bases map to TRBD2. The origin of this receptor is an adult in good health. The sequences come from peripheral blood, collected on day 0 of AZD1222 vaccination. CDR3 sequence reads: CASSLIWTSGVEQYF. DNA of the CDR3: TGTGCCAGCAGTTTAATCTGGACTAGTGGTGTCGAGCAGTACTTC.